The source of this T cell receptor (beta chain) is a study of blood T cell repertoires in COVID-19. The wider study: Some COVID-19 samples were acute and others convalescent; all came from the United States, Italy and Spain. T cells, B-cell-depleted T cells, or PBMCs supplied cDNA or gDNA.

Germline lookup yields CDR1 DFQATT and CDR2 SNEGSKA (reference sequence). The J segment lost 2 bases and the V segment lost 3 bases, leaving 2 bases of the junction unmatched. The CDR3 has 14 amino acids. Original methodology: By means of reference gene primer amplification, nucleated cell counts were estimated. The table came from immunoSEQ multiplex PCR; TCRdb's copy has only in-frame clones and leaves some out. D and trimming come from the DNA, and the V and J calls and clone size come from that table. The sample has approximately 30,000 clones, about 89% seen once. Sequencing used peripheral blood. The rearrangement joins TRBV20-1 to TRBJ1-3; TRBD1 aligns across 9 bases. This receptor was identified in a woman in her 40s with active or convalescent COVID-19. CDR3 DNA sequence: TGCAGTGCTAGTGGGACAGGGACTGGAAACACCATATATTTT. As protein: CSASGTGTGNTIYF.